This T cell receptor beta chain was observed in a study of blood T cell repertoires in COVID-19. The protocol was immunoSEQ multiplex PCR, while the TCRdb copy is restricted to in-frame clones and leaves out a portion. Altogether around 250,000 clones are present, 86% being singletons, with the ten largest covering approximately 2.1%. Trimming removed 9 bases from V and 3 bases from J; junction bases left unmatched: 11. The CDR3 length is 15 residues. Germline V gene sequence: CDR1 SNHLY, CDR2 FYNNEI. The origin of this receptor is a woman in her forties or fifties who had recovered from COVID-19. Material: PBMCs or T cells enriched from blood (not recorded which). The rearrangement joins TRBV2 to TRBJ1-3; 7 bases line up with TRBD1. CDR3 in DNA: TGTGCCAGTCAACCCTCAGGGGGAAGTGGAAACACCATATATTTT. Protein sequence: CASQPSGGSGNTIYF.